Following are 10 T cell receptor beta chains from one sample sequenced in a study of blood T cell repertoires in COVID-19. Clones were sequenced by immunoSEQ multiplex PCR, and TCRdb holds only the in-frame ones, with some missing. The sample has 100,000 or so clones; 85% to 90% are singletons. The sample consisted of peripheral blood. The receptors were sampled from a human donor in a cohort sampled during active COVID-19.

This clone appeared once. This rearrangement joins TRBV12-3 or TRBV12-4 to TRBJ2-7; 7 nucleotides agree with TRBD1. J was trimmed by 3 bases and V by 6 bases; bases with no gene match: 5. This CDR3 has 13 amino acids. The DNA of the CDR3 is TGTGCCAGCAGCCCGGGACAGATCTACGAGCAGTACTTC. Its translation: CASSPGQIYEQYF.

The rearrangement uses TRBV14 and TRBJ2-5; 9 bases map to TRBD2. The CDR3 runs 15 residues. Germline lookup yields CDR1 SGHDN and CDR2 FVKESK. The V and J ends lost 3 bases and 5 bases, in that order; junction bases with no gene match: 7. The CDR3 sequence: CASSQNSGRWETQYF. Written as DNA, the CDR3 is TGTGCCAGCAGCCAGAATAGCGGGAGATGGGAGACCCAGTACTTC.

The chain is built from TRBV11-2 and TRBJ1-5; D may be TRBD1 (5 bases). CDR3 size: 13 residues. V lost 6 bases and J lost 7, with 13 bases in between. Germline V gene sequence: CDR1 SGHAT, CDR2 FQNNGV. CDR3 protein: CASRGFRVQPQHF. CDR3 coding DNA: TGTGCCAGCAGGGGGTTCAGGGTGCAGCCCCAGCATTTT.

The chain couples TRBV7-2 to TRBJ2-7; 7 nucleotides match TRBD2. Germline CDR1 SGHTA, CDR2 FQGNSA. V trimming: 2 bases; J trimming: 4 bases; junction bases outside the gene matches: 5. This CDR3 is 14 amino acids long. CDR3 DNA: TGTGCCAGCAGCTTAACAGCGGGAATGTACGAGCAGTACTTC. Translated: CASSLTAGMYEQYF.

This clone has just one count. V usage is TRBV4-1 and J usage is TRBJ2-7, with 9 bases identical to TRBD2. With 2 bases clipped from V and 6 bases from J, the junction kept 14 bases outside the gene matches. Germline V gene lookup returns CDR1 MGHRA and CDR2 YSYEKL. The CDR3 runs to 17 residues. The CDR3 DNA is TGCGCCAGCAGCCAACGGGAGGTAGCGGGAGTTTCGGTCGAGCAGTACTTC. Translation gives CASSQREVAGVSVEQYF.

The J gene is TRBJ1-6, the V gene TRBV5-6; D remains ambiguous. The CDR3 consists of 16 residues. CDR1 and CDR2 from the germline V gene are SGHDT and YYEEEE. Trimming took off 4 bases at V and 2 bases at J, with 13 bases between the two ends. The CDR3 DNA follows: TGTGCCAGCAGCGAGGGCCCAGCTGCCTATAATTCACCCCTCCACTTT. Protein sequence: CASSEGPAAYNSPLHF.

This clone was recorded once. The chain is built from TRBV2 and TRBJ2-7; 9 bases align to TRBD1. The germline CDR1 and CDR2 sequences are SNHLY and FYNNEI. This CDR3 is 14 amino acids long. V dropped 6 bases and J dropped 2; count of bases not matched to a gene: 5. The CDR3 nucleotides read TGTGCCAGCAGAGGGACAGGGTCCCCCTACGAGCAGTACTTC. Translation: CASRGTGSPYEQYF. Based on the CDR3 plus reference TRBV2 and TRBJ2-7, the full variable domain is EPEVTQTPSHQVTQMGQEVILRCVPISNHLYFYWYRQILGQKVEFLVSFYNNEISEKSEIFDDQFSVERPDGSNFTLKIRSTKLEDSAMYFCASRGTGSPYEQYFGPGTRLTVT.

About this clone itself: At one end the junction does not follow the germline gene, possibly because of a read error. The chain couples TRBV10-2 to TRBJ2-7; 8 positions agree with TRBD2. This CDR3 is 11 amino acids long. CDR1 and CDR2 from the germline V gene are WSHSY and SAAADI. The CDR3 region is CASSESSGTHF. The CDR3 DNA reads as TGCGCCAGCAGTGAGTCTAGCGGGACCCACTTC.

Only a few counts were recorded for this clone. V usage is TRBV12-3 or TRBV12-4 and J usage is TRBJ2-7; D is unresolved. The CDR3 runs 13 residues. V lost 2 bases and J 6 bases, leaving 11 bases between the germline ends. The CDR3 nucleotides read TGTGCCAGCAGTTTACAGCGCGTATCCGAGCAGTACTTC. As protein: CASSLQRVSEQYF.

V and J are TRBV9 and TRBJ1-3; 8 nucleotides line up with TRBD1. There are 17 residues in the CDR3. Germline V CDR1 and CDR2: SGDLS, YYNGEE. After removal of 3 bases from V and 0 bases from J, the junction contained 8 bases not matched to a gene. CDR3 protein: CASSARGTGGSGNTIYF. The CDR3 region has the DNA TGTGCCAGCAGCGCGAGGGGAACAGGGGGCTCTGGAAACACCATATATTTT.